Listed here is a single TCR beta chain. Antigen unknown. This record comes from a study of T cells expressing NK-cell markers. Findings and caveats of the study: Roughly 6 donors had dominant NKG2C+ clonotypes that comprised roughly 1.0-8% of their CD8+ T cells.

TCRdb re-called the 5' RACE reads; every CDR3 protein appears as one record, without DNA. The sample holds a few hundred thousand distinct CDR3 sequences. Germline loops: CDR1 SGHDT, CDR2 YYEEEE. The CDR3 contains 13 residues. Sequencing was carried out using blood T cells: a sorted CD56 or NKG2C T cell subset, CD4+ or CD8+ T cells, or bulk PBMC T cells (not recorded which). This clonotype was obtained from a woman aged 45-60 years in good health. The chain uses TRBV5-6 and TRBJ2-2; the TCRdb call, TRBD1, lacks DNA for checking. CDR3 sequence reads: CASFSLEAGELFF.